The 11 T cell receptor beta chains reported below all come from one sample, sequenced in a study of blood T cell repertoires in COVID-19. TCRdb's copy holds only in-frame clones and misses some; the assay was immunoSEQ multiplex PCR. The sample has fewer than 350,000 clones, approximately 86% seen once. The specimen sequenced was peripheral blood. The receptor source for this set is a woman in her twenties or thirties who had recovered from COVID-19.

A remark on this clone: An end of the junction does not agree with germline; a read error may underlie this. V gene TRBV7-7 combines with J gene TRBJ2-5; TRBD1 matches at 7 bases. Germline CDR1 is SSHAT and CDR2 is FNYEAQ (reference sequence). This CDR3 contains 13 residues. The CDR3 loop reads CASSRTGLETQYF. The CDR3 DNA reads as TGTGCTAGCAGTCGGACAGGATTAGAGACCCAGTACTTC.

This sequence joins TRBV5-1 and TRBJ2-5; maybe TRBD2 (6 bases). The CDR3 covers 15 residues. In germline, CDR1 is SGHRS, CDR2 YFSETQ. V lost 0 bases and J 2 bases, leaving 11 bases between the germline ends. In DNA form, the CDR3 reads TGCGCCAGCAGCTTGGACTCAGGGAGGCAAGAGACCCAGTACTTC. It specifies CASSLDSGRQETQYF.

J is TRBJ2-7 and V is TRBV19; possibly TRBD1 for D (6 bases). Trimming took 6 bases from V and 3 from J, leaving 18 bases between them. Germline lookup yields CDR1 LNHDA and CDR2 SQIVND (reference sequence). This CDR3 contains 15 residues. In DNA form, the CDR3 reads TGTGCCAGTAGCAGAAGCCCGGGACACCTCTACGAGCAGTACTTC. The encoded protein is CASSRSPGHLYEQYF.

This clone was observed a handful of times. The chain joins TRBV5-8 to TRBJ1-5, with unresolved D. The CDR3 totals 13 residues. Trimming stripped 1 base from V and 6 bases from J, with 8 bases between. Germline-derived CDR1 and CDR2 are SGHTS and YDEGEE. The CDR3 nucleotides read TGTGCCAGCAGCTTGCGGGTCGCTCAGCCCCAGCATTTT. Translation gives CASSLRVAQPQHF. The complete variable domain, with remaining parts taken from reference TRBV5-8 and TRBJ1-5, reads EAGVTQSPTHLIKTRGQQATLRCSPISGHTSVYWYQQALGLGLQFLLWYDEGEERNRGNFPPRFSGRQFPNYSSELNVNALELEDSALYLCASSLRVAQPQHFGDGTRLSIL.

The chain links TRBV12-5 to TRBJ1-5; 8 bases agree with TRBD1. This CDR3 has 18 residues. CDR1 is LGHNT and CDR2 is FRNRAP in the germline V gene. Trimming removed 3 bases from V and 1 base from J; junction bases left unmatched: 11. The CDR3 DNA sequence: TGTGCTAGTGGTTTAGAGACAGGGGACTTCATCAGCAATCAGCCCCAGCATTTT. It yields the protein CASGLETGDFISNQPQHF.

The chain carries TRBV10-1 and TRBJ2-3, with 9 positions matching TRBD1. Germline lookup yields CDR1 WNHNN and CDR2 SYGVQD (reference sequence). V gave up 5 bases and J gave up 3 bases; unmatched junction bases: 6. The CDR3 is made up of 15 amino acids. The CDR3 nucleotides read TGCGCCAGCAGTCCGGGACAGGGATCGACAGATACGCAGTATTTT. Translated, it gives CASSPGQGSTDTQYF.

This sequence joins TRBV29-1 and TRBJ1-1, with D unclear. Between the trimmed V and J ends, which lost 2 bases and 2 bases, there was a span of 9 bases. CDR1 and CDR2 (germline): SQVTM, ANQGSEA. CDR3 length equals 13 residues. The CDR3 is CSVELEPNTEAFF. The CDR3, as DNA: TGCAGCGTTGAACTGGAGCCTAACACTGAAGCTTTCTTT.

CDR3 DNA: TGTGCCAGCAGCTTAGCAGGGGAAGTCACTGAAGCTTTCTTT. It is translated as CASSLAGEVTEAFF. The J gene is TRBJ1-1, the V gene TRBV11-2; a possible D gene is TRBD1 (6 bases). The CDR3 is 14 residues long. Trimming removed 1 base from V and 4 bases from J, with 10 bases in between. Germline-derived CDR1 and CDR2 are SGHAT and FQNNGV.

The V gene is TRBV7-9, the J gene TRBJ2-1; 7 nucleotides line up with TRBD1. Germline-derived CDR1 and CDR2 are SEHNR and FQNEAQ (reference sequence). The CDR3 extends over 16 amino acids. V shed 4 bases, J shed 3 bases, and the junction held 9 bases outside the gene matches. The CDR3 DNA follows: TGTGCCAGCAGCTCGAGCCGGGACAGACGCTACAATGAGCAGTTCTTC. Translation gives CASSSSRDRRYNEQFF. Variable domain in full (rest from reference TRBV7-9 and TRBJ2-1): DTGVSQNPRHKITKRGQNVTFRCDPISEHNRLYWYRQTLGQGPEFLTYFQNEAQLEKSRLLSDRFSAERPKGSFSTLEIQRTEQGDSAMYLCASSSSRDRRYNEQFFGPGTRLTVL.

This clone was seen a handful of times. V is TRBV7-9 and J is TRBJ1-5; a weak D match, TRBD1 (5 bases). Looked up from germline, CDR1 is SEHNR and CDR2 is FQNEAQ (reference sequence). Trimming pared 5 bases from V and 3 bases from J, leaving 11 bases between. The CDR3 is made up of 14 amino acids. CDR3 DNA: TGTGCCAGCAGCCAAGACAGCCTCAATCAGCCCCAGCATTTT. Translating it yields CASSQDSLNQPQHF.

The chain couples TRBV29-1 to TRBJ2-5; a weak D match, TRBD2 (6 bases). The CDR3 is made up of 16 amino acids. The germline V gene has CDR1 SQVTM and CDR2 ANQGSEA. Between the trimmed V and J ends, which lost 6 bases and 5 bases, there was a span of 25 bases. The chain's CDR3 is CSVERNRGAGQETQYF. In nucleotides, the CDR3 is TGCAGCGTCGAGAGGAACCGCGGGGCGGGCCAGGAGACCCAGTACTTC.